This T cell receptor (beta chain) was recovered during a study of shared clonotypes between healthy human individuals. This table comes from immunoSEQ multiplex PCR, and its TCRdb copy is limited to in-frame clones, with some not included. This repertoire shows roughly 660,000 clones, roughly 88% found once; its top ten account for 34%. The CDR3 is 14 amino acids. The germline V and J ends were trimmed by 0 bases and 4 bases, with 8 bases remaining between them. The germline V gene encodes CDR1 SGDLS and CDR2 YYNGEE. V and J are TRBV9 and TRBJ1-3; the D is unclear. Sample: memory CD8+ T cells from PBMCs. Subset reported: CD45RO+ cells pooled with CCR7-negative TemRA cells. This TCR was sampled from a man between 18 and 29 years old in good health. Some clones in this sample may be carry-over from other donors' samples. This CDR3 is CASSVALPGNTIYF. Here the CDR3 DNA reads TGTGCCAGCAGCGTAGCCCTGCCGGGAAACACCATATATTTT.